These 27 T cell receptor beta chains came from one sample sequenced in a study of blood T cells in healthy people across ages. Alongside a J-beta primer mix, a sample-barcoded 5' primer served in a second PCR lasting about 6 to 11 cycles. Each CDR3 protein gets one entry after TCRdb re-called the 5' RACE reads with MiXCR. The sample yields hundreds of thousands of distinct CDR3 sequences, 55% to 70% seen once. Sequenced: blood. These receptors came from a man between 25 and 39 years old in good health.

The J gene is TRBJ1-1, the V gene TRBV25-1; no clear D gene. V dropped 9 bases and J dropped 4 bases, with 12 bases sitting between them. The germline V gene has CDR1 MGHDK and CDR2 SYGVNS. The CDR3 is made up of 12 amino acids. In DNA, the CDR3 is TGTGCCAGTAGGGTCTCGAGCACTGAAGCTTTCTTT. Translation: CASRVSSTEAFF.

The chain recombines TRBV5-1 with TRBJ2-5, with D possibly matching TRBD2 (7 bases). The germline V gene has CDR1 SGHRS and CDR2 YFSETQ. The V and J ends lost 4 bases and 7 bases respectively, with 17 bases between them. CDR3 length: 14 residues. DNA of the CDR3: TGCGCCAGCAGCGAGAGCGGGACAAGGGGGACCCAGTACTTC. It specifies CASSESGTRGTQYF.

This chain links TRBV12-3 or TRBV12-4 with TRBJ2-2; D uncertain. Trimming removed 8 bases from V and 4 bases from J, with 11 bases in between. There are 13 residues in the CDR3. The CDR3 region has the DNA TGTGCCAGCCGTGGTGTGCGCACCGGGGAGCTGTTTTTT. Protein: CASRGVRTGELFF.

The chain is built from TRBV28 and TRBJ1-5; D remains ambiguous. V shed 6 bases and J shed 3 bases, with 18 bases lying between them. This CDR3 has 16 residues. Germline V gene sequence: CDR1 MDHEN, CDR2 SYDVKM. The CDR3 here is CASSPSGAGDNQPQHF. The CDR3 DNA sequence: TGTGCCAGCAGCCCGTCCGGCGCCGGGGACAATCAGCCCCAGCATTTT.

This clonotype has more than one count but fewer than ten. The rearrangement joins TRBV7-3 to TRBJ2-2; D remains unclear. The CDR3 is made up of 12 amino acids. The germline V gene has CDR1 SGHTA and CDR2 FQGTGA. Trimming took 6 bases from V and 5 from J, leaving 7 bases between them. Written as DNA, the CDR3 is TGTGCCAGCAGTGTGGTGACCGGGGAGCTGTTTTTT. It specifies CASSVVTGELFF.

The rearrangement links TRBV9 to TRBJ2-3; 9 positions match TRBD2. The V and J ends lost 0 bases and 6 bases, in that order; junction bases with no gene match: 8. CDR1 is SGDLS, CDR2 YYNGEE, per germline. CDR3 length equals 16 residues. This CDR3 is CASSVASRGGWDTQYF. The CDR3 nucleotides read TGTGCCAGCAGCGTAGCCTCGCGGGGGGGCTGGGATACGCAGTATTTT.

The chain is built from TRBV4-1 and TRBJ1-4; 7 nucleotides line up with TRBD1. The CDR3 consists of 16 residues. J lost 5 bases, V lost 4 bases, and 10 bases had no gene match. Germline values: CDR1 MGHRA, CDR2 YSYEKL. The CDR3, as DNA: TGCGCCAGCAGCCCTAAGTACGGGACAGAGAATGAAAAACTGTTTTTT. It codes for CASSPKYGTENEKLFF.

The chain joins TRBV27 to TRBJ2-6, with 7 bases lining up with TRBD2. Germline V gene lookup returns CDR1 MNHEY and CDR2 SMNVEV (reference sequence). After removal of 4 bases from V and 0 bases from J, the junction contained 6 bases not matched to a gene. This CDR3 comprises 17 residues. The CDR3 region is CASSSIGTISGANVLTF. DNA of the CDR3: TGTGCCAGCAGTTCGATAGGGACTATCTCTGGGGCCAACGTCCTGACTTTC. Filled out from reference TRBV27 and TRBJ2-6, the complete variable domain reads EAQVTQNPRYLITVTGKKLTVTCSQNMNHEYMSWYRQDPGLGLRQIYYSMNVEVTDKGDVPEGYKVSRKEKRNFPLILESPSPNQTSLYFCASSSIGTISGANVLTFGAGSRLTVL.

The chain couples TRBV13 to TRBJ2-1, with 8 bases identical to TRBD2. The CDR3 runs to 12 residues. Germline CDR1 is PRHDT and CDR2 is FYEKMQ (reference sequence). Trimming removed 8 bases from V and 8 bases from J; junction bases left unmatched: 5. CDR3 sequence reads: CASLSGSYEQFF. In nucleotides, the CDR3 is TGTGCCAGCCTGAGCGGGAGTTATGAGCAGTTCTTC.

The chain employs TRBV6-6 and TRBJ2-1, with TRBD2 as a possible D gene (5 bases). Germline-derived CDR1 and CDR2 are MNHNY and SVGAGI (reference sequence). This CDR3 spans 14 amino acids. With 6 bases removed from V and 0 bases from J, the gap between germline ends came to 9 bases. The CDR3 loop reads CASRRDSSYNEQFF. Here the CDR3 DNA reads TGTGCCAGCAGGAGGGATAGCTCCTACAATGAGCAGTTCTTC.

This chain links TRBV20-1 with TRBJ2-1; D gene ambiguous. The V end lost 5 bases, the J end lost 3 bases, and 11 bases lay between the germline ends. The germline gives CDR1 DFQATT, CDR2 SNEGSKA (reference sequence). The CDR3 length is 13 residues. For the CDR3, the DNA is TGCAGTGCTCAACCGCCGGGCTACAATGAGCAGTTCTTC. This encodes CSAQPPGYNEQFF.

The chain has TRBV12-3 or TRBV12-4 and TRBJ2-4; unclear D gene. Judging by the DNA end, TRBJ2-7 fits better; the J call may be wrong. CDR3 length: 14 amino acids. The CDR3 DNA reads as TGTGCCAGCAGTTTTCTGGCTGATCCCTACGAGCAGTACTTC. Translation gives CASSFLADPYEQYF.

This clonotype was recorded once. The V gene is TRBV30, the J gene TRBJ2-5, with 8 bases matching TRBD2. V trimming: 3 bases; J trimming: 4 bases; junction bases outside the gene matches: 4. The CDR3 totals 13 residues. The germline V gene has CDR1 GTSNPN and CDR2 SVGIG (reference sequence). The CDR3 loop is CAWRGLAGETQYF. Written as DNA, the CDR3 is TGTGCCTGGAGAGGGCTAGCGGGAGAGACCCAGTACTTC. Based on the CDR3 plus reference TRBV30 and TRBJ2-5, the full variable domain is SQTIHQWPATLVQPVGSPLSLECTVEGTSNPNLYWYRQAAGRGLQLLFYSVGIGQISSEVPQNLSASRPQDRQFILSSKKLLLSDSGFYLCAWRGLAGETQYFGPGTRLLVL.

This clonotype came up a few times. The rearrangement uses TRBV6-1 and TRBJ2-7; TRBD1 matches at 8 bases. Germline loops: CDR1 MNHNS, CDR2 SASEGT. Trimming took 6 bases from V and 1 from J; bases not matched to a gene: 5. The CDR3 length is 14 residues. The CDR3 DNA reads as TGTGCCAGCAGGGTAGACAGGGGATCCTACGAGCAGTACTTC. Residues: CASRVDRGSYEQYF.

On this clonotype itself: A far bigger clonotype differs at one base, so this is likely a read error. The rearrangement uses TRBV10-1 and TRBJ2-5, with 9 nucleotides matching TRBD1. The J call may not be correct, given that the DNA end is closer to TRBJ2-7. The CDR3 runs to 14 residues. Germline loops: CDR1 WNHNN, CDR2 SYGVQD (reference sequence). The CDR3 DNA is TGCGCCAGCAGACCCGGGACAGGGACCTACGAGCAGTACTTC. Its protein is CASRPGTGTYEQYF.

This clonotype was recorded at least ten times. This chain links TRBV29-1 with TRBJ2-3, with 7 bases matching TRBD1. The CDR3 is 13 residues long. Germline values: CDR1 SQVTM, CDR2 ANQGSEA. The V and J ends lost 4 bases and 4 bases, in that order; junction bases with no gene match: 5. CDR3 sequence reads: CSVGRTGADTQYF. The DNA for the CDR3 is TGCAGCGTTGGACGGACAGGAGCAGATACGCAGTATTTT.

This clonotype was detected a few times. The chain is built from TRBV11-1 and TRBJ1-2, with TRBD1 as a possible D gene (5 bases). The CDR3 consists of 15 residues. The germline gives CDR1 SGHAT, CDR2 FQDESV (reference sequence). V was shortened by 7 bases and J by 1 base, with 16 bases between the two germline ends. As DNA, the CDR3 is TGTGCCAGCATCAGCCTCAGGGAAATTAACTATGGCTACACCTTC. Its translation is CASISLREINYGYTF.

The gene calls are TRBV20-1 and TRBJ2-1, with 13 bases fitting TRBD2. Trimming cost V 3 bases and J 3 bases; bases outside gene matches: 5. Per the germline V gene, CDR1 is DFQATT and CDR2 is SNEGSKA (reference sequence). The CDR3 runs to 16 residues. CDR3 sequence (DNA): TGCAGTGCTAGGGGGACTAGCGGGAACAACTACAATGAGCAGTTCTTC. Its protein product is CSARGTSGNNYNEQFF.

V usage is TRBV29-1 and J usage is TRBJ2-1; D gene unclear. This CDR3 region has 14 residues. Per the germline V gene, CDR1 is SQVTM and CDR2 is ANQGSEA. Trimming cost V 6 bases and J 2 bases, with 14 bases left between them. The CDR3 spells CSVALGFPYNEQFF. Written as DNA, the CDR3 is TGCAGCGTAGCATTGGGGTTTCCCTACAATGAGCAGTTCTTC.

CDR3 region: CAAGEAFF. CDR3 sequence (DNA): TGTGCCGCCGGTGAAGCTTTCTTT. This chain joins TRBV10-3 and TRBJ1-1; D is undetermined. Trimming took off 11 bases at V and 7 bases at J, with 5 bases between the two ends. CDR3 size: 8 residues. The germline gives CDR1 ENHRY, CDR2 SYGVKD.

Concerning this clonotype: A much larger clone lies one base from this, so it may be a read error. This sequence joins TRBV7-9 and TRBJ2-5; tentatively, D is TRBD1 (5 bases). V dropped 2 bases and J dropped 11 bases, with 18 bases sitting between them. In germline, CDR1 is SEHNR, CDR2 FQNEAQ (reference sequence). This CDR3 has 14 amino acids. The CDR3 region has the DNA TGTGCCAGCAGCTTATTAGGACAATGGGATGAGCAGTACTTC. This sequence encodes CASSLLGQWDEQYF.

J is TRBJ1-1 and V is TRBV20-1; a weak D match, TRBD1 (6 bases). V gave up 6 bases and J gave up 7 bases, with 12 bases separating them. Germline CDR1 is DFQATT and CDR2 is SNEGSKA (reference sequence). This CDR3 has 11 amino acids. The CDR3 spells CSARGGLEAFF. The CDR3 DNA is TGCAGTGCCCGGGGGGGGCTTGAAGCTTTCTTT.

V is TRBV12-5 and J is TRBJ2-3; either TRBD1 or TRBD2 may supply D (7 bases each). There are 13 residues in the CDR3. Trimming cost V 7 bases and J 3 bases, with 11 bases left between them. Germline CDR1 LGHNT, CDR2 FRNRAP. The CDR3: CASAQGGTDTQYF. In DNA form, the CDR3 reads TGTGCTAGTGCCCAGGGGGGGACAGATACGCAGTATTTT.

The chain has TRBV29-1 and TRBJ2-5; 8 nucleotides line up with TRBD2. Germline V CDR1 and CDR2: SQVTM, ANQGSEA. The CDR3 is made up of 13 amino acids. The ends lost 5 bases at V and 5 bases at J; junction bases unmatched: 7. The CDR3 loop is CSVTGTSHETQYF. The DNA of the CDR3 is TGCAGCGTTACAGGGACTAGTCACGAGACCCAGTACTTC.

V usage is TRBV5-1 and J usage is TRBJ2-1; tentative D call: TRBD1 (6 bases). The CDR3 is 15 amino acids. The germline V gene has CDR1 SGHRS and CDR2 YFSETQ. V was pared by 4 bases and J by 0 bases, with 11 bases between. CDR3 coding DNA: TGCGCCAGCAGCCCGGACAGCTTCTCCTACAATGAGCAGTTCTTC. Translation: CASSPDSFSYNEQFF.

The chain has TRBV6-5 and TRBJ2-3, with 8 bases fitting TRBD1. Germline assignment: CDR1 MNHEY and CDR2 SVGAGI. This CDR3 comprises 14 residues. V lost 6 bases and J lost 4; bases outside the gene matches: 6. The CDR3 loop reads CASRTGEGPDTQYF. CDR3 coding DNA: TGTGCCAGCAGGACAGGGGAAGGTCCAGATACGCAGTATTTT.

This chain joins TRBV20-1 and TRBJ2-3; 10 nucleotides agree with TRBD2. The CDR3 length is 17 residues. J was trimmed by 2 bases and V by 0 bases; bases with no gene match: 8. Germline V lookup: CDR1 DFQATT, CDR2 SNEGSKA (reference sequence). The CDR3 loop reads CSARERPLAGFTDTQYF. CDR3 coding DNA: TGCAGTGCTAGAGAACGACCACTAGCGGGGTTCACAGATACGCAGTATTTT.